Shown below are 5 T cell receptor beta chains from a single sample sequenced in a study of T cell responses to AZD1222 COVID-19 vaccine. Profiling relied on immunoSEQ multiplex PCR, and the TCRdb table lists in-frame clones only, not all of them. The sample records 95,000 to 100,000 clones, 80% to 90% being singletons. The sample consisted of peripheral blood, taken 28 days after the second AZD1222 dose. The receptors were gathered from an adult who received the AZD1222 COVID-19 vaccine.

This sequence joins TRBV5-6 and TRBJ1-5; D gene ambiguous. CDR1 and CDR2 (germline): SGHDT, YYEEEE. The CDR3 is 15 amino acids. Trimming took 1 base from V and 0 from J, leaving 8 bases between them. As DNA, the CDR3 is TGTGCCAGCAGCTTGTGGAAGTATAGCAATCAGCCCCAGCATTTT. Its protein product is CASSLWKYSNQPQHF.

The rearrangement links TRBV30 to TRBJ1-4, with no clear D. The CDR3 has 13 amino acids. With 2 bases removed from V and 5 bases from J, the gap between germline ends came to 9 bases. The germline V gene encodes CDR1 GTSNPN and CDR2 SVGIG (reference sequence). The CDR3 coding sequence is TGTGCCTGGAGTACGGGAGCCAATGAAAAACTGTTTTTT. Its protein is CAWSTGANEKLFF.

V gene TRBV20-1 combines with J gene TRBJ1-6; D is ambiguous. Trimming took off 3 bases at V and 5 bases at J, with 14 bases between the two ends. This CDR3 has 15 residues. Per the germline V gene, CDR1 is DFQATT and CDR2 is SNEGSKA (reference sequence). The CDR3 loop is CSASVSLGDNSPLHF. The CDR3 DNA follows: TGCAGTGCTAGTGTGTCGCTCGGAGATAATTCACCCCTCCACTTT.

The chain carries TRBV7-9 and TRBJ1-2; D ambiguous. Between the trimmed V and J ends, which lost 7 bases and 8 bases, there was a span of 17 bases. The CDR3 runs 13 residues. Germline V gives CDR1 SEHNR, CDR2 FQNEAQ (reference sequence). This CDR3 is CASTPRGGYGYTF. The CDR3 nucleotides read TGTGCCAGCACCCCCCGAGGCGGATACGGCTACACCTTC.

In its sample, this clone was seen a few times. V and J are TRBV5-6 and TRBJ2-7; 10 bases line up with TRBD1. The length of the CDR3 is 16 residues. In germline, CDR1 is SGHDT, CDR2 YYEEEE. V lost 4 bases, J lost 1 base, and 8 bases stayed unmatched. This chain's CDR3 is CASSTKPGQGSYEQYF. The DNA for the CDR3 is TGTGCCAGCAGCACCAAACCGGGACAGGGGTCCTACGAGCAGTACTTC.